These 21 T cell receptor beta chains were all obtained from the same sample, sequenced in a study of T cells in Graves' hyperthyroidism and ophthalmopathy. Template material for amplifying TCR beta CDR3 regions consisted of RNA transcripts. The HTBI primer set drove a first-round RT-PCR of the TCR CDR3. Using its own MiXCR run on the multiplex PCR reads, TCRdb lists one record per CDR3 protein. Of about half a million distinct CDR3 sequences in the sample, roughly 16% were seen once. The sequenced sample consisted of blood. All receptors come from a woman aged 25-40 years with Graves' ophthalmopathy.

This chain joins TRBV20-1 and TRBJ2-3; 8 nucleotides line up with TRBD1. The CDR3 consists of 14 residues. The V and J ends lost 3 bases and 1 base, in that order; junction bases with no gene match: 3. Per germline, CDR1 DFQATT and CDR2 SNEGSKA (reference sequence). CDR3 coding DNA: TGCAGTGCTAGCGAGACAGGGGGCACAGATACGCAGTATTTT. This translates into CSASETGGTDTQYF.

This clonotype has more than one count but fewer than ten. The chain is built from TRBV7-3 and TRBJ2-3, with TRBD2 matching 12 bases. The CDR3 runs to 16 residues. Trimming took 5 bases from V and 4 from J; bases not matched to a gene: 7. Germline V gene lookup returns CDR1 SGHTA and CDR2 FQGTGA. In DNA, the CDR3 is TGTGCCAGCAGCGCTCTAGCGGGAGGGTACGCAGATACGCAGTATTTT. Protein sequence: CASSALAGGYADTQYF. Full variable domain (remainder filled in from reference TRBV7-3 and TRBJ2-3): GAGVSQTPSNKVTEKGKYVELRCDPISGHTALYWYRQSLGQGPEFLIYFQGTGAADDSGLPNDRFFAVRPEGSVSTLKIQRTERGDSAVYLCASSALAGGYADTQYFGPGTRLTVL.

The chain has TRBV6-1 and TRBJ2-7; D remains ambiguous. V was shortened by 6 bases and J by 0 bases, with 15 bases between the two germline ends. This CDR3 has 15 residues. Germline V gene sequence: CDR1 MNHNS, CDR2 SASEGT. The CDR3 bases are TGTGCCAGCAGGGTACACGGTAGGAGCTCCTACGAGCAGTACTTC. Its translation is CASRVHGRSSYEQYF.

This clonotype has ten or more counts. The V gene is TRBV4-3, the J gene TRBJ1-3; tentatively, D is TRBD1 (5 bases). The CDR3 has 17 amino acids. From germline, CDR1 is LGHNA and CDR2 YSLEER. Trimming shortened V by 2 bases and J by 4 bases, and 18 bases separated the two germline ends. CDR3 in DNA: TGCGCCAGCAGCCAACAAACGGGTCCAGGGCCAGGAAACACCATATATTTT. Its protein is CASSQQTGPGPGNTIYF.

As concerns this clonotype: This may be a read error, as it is one base from a much larger clone. The V call is TRBV12-3 or TRBV12-4, the J call TRBJ1-2; D uncertain. This CDR3 spans 14 amino acids. CDR3 sequence reads: CANSSRKGNYGYTF. DNA for the CDR3: TGTGCCAACAGTTCCCGGAAGGGTAACTATGGCTACACCTTC.

The gene calls are TRBV19 and TRBJ1-1; the D is unclear. V dropped 9 bases and J dropped 0 bases, with 11 bases sitting between them. CDR1 LNHDA and CDR2 SQIVND come from the germline V gene (reference sequence). This CDR3 has 13 amino acids. CDR3 nucleotides: TGTGCCAGCCGTTCGGGTTTGAACACTGAAGCTTTCTTT. Its translation: CASRSGLNTEAFF.

At least ten counts were recorded for this clonotype. The chain is built from TRBV6-2 or TRBV6-3 and TRBJ2-7; 10 bases match TRBD2. V gave up 5 bases and J gave up 0 bases; unmatched junction bases: 1. CDR1 and CDR2 from the germline V gene are MNHEY and SVGEGT. The CDR3 runs to 14 residues. The CDR3 protein is CASSLAGASYEQYF. The CDR3 DNA follows: TGTGCCAGCAGTCTAGCGGGAGCCTCCTACGAGCAGTACTTC.

The sample holds many counts of this clonotype. For the CDR3, the DNA is TGTGCCAGCAGCGAGACTAGCGGGGCCTCCGAGCAGTACTTC. Translating gives CASSETSGASEQYF. The chain recombines TRBV7-9 with TRBJ2-7, with 11 bases lining up with TRBD2. V lost 5 bases and J lost 6; bases outside the gene matches: 6. Germline V lookup: CDR1 SEHNR, CDR2 FQNEAQ (reference sequence). This CDR3 contains 14 residues.

This clonotype was seen repeatedly, ten times or more. V gene TRBV24-1 combines with J gene TRBJ2-1, with a possible D match to TRBD2 (6 bases). The V and J ends lost 6 bases and 0 bases respectively, with 11 bases between them. This CDR3 is built from 15 residues. In germline, CDR1 is KGHDR, CDR2 SFDVKD. The CDR3 reads CATSSRGSSYNEQFF. In nucleotides, the CDR3 is TGTGCCACCAGTTCTCGGGGGAGCTCCTACAATGAGCAGTTCTTC.

This clonotype has ten or more counts. This rearrangement joins TRBV18 to TRBJ2-7; the D gene is possibly TRBD1 (5 bases). CDR3 size: 13 residues. V was pared by 6 bases and J by 6 bases, with 15 bases between. Germline V gives CDR1 KGHSH, CDR2 LQKENI. The CDR3 bases are TGTGCCAGCTCCCCCACAGGAGTCGGCGAGCAGTACTTC. Its protein product is CASSPTGVGEQYF.

The chain couples TRBV20-1 to TRBJ2-5; 10 bases match TRBD2. The germline V gene encodes CDR1 DFQATT and CDR2 SNEGSKA (reference sequence). There are 12 residues in the CDR3. Trimming at V came to 5 bases and at J to 4 bases, leaving 1 base not matched to a gene. CDR3 in DNA: TGCAGTGCTTCTAGCGGGAGAGAGACCCAGTACTTC. Translation: CSASSGRETQYF.

This clonotype was observed at least ten times. This chain connects TRBV2 to TRBJ2-1; TRBD2 aligns across 7 bases. The CDR3 runs to 16 residues. Germline values: CDR1 SNHLY, CDR2 FYNNEI. V was clipped by 1 base and J by 1 base; unmatched bases: 4. In nucleotides, the CDR3 is TGTGCCAGCAGTGAAGTGATTAGCGGGTCCTACAATGAGCAGTTCTTC. This gives the protein CASSEVISGSYNEQFF.

The table lists this clonotype with many counts. This chain joins TRBV5-1 and TRBJ2-7; the match to TRBD2 covers 10 bases. Germline V gene data show CDR1 as SGHRS and CDR2 as YFSETQ. The CDR3 loop spans 14 amino acids. With V trimmed by 4 bases and J by 3 bases, 4 bases remained unmatched. The CDR3 protein is CASSPGTSVYEQYF. The CDR3 nucleotides read TGCGCCAGCAGCCCCGGGACTAGCGTCTACGAGCAGTACTTC.

The chain recombines TRBV6-4 with TRBJ1-5; the D is unclear. Deletions cut 2 bases from V and 5 bases from J, with 7 bases between. Germline CDR1 is MRHNA and CDR2 is SNTAGT. This CDR3 is built from 13 residues. For the CDR3, the DNA is TGTGCCAGCAGTGACCAACCTCATCAGCCCCAGCATTTT. Protein product: CASSDQPHQPQHF.

The table lists this clonotype with a few counts. This sequence joins TRBV6-1 and TRBJ1-2; D may be TRBD1 (6 bases). Germline V gives CDR1 MNHNS, CDR2 SASEGT. The CDR3 has 16 residues. Trimming shortened V by 2 bases and J by 0 bases, and 13 bases separated the two germline ends. DNA for the CDR3: TGTGCCAGCAGTGAAACCCCCGAGGGGGCTAACTATGGCTACACCTTC. Protein product: CASSETPEGANYGYTF.

This clonotype occurred a few times. The chain joins TRBV19 to TRBJ1-5; D is undetermined. Germline V gene lookup returns CDR1 LNHDA and CDR2 SQIVND (reference sequence). Trimming removed 4 bases at V and 3 bases at J, with 25 bases between. The CDR3 loop spans 19 amino acids. The CDR3 DNA reads TGTGCCAGTAGTACGTGGAGGGCGAGTTCTAAGGATCCCAATCAGCCCCAGCATTTT. Amino acids: CASSTWRASSKDPNQPQHF. Full variable domain (rest looked up from reference TRBV19 and TRBJ1-5): DGGITQSPKYLFRKEGQNVTLSCEQNLNHDAMYWYRQDPGQGLRLIYYSQIVNDFQKGDIAEGYSVSREKKESFPLTVTSAQKNPTAFYLCASSTWRASSKDPNQPQHFGDGTRLSIL.

This clonotype was found many times. This chain joins TRBV29-1 and TRBJ2-5; 11 bases fit TRBD2. After removal of 7 bases from V and 2 bases from J, the junction contained 3 bases not matched to a gene. Per the germline V gene, CDR1 is SQVTM and CDR2 is ANQGSEA. CDR3 size: 13 residues. The CDR3 spells CSASSGGQETQYF. The CDR3 DNA reads as TGCAGCGCATCTAGCGGGGGGCAAGAGACCCAGTACTTC.

V is TRBV30 and J is TRBJ2-4; D possibly matches TRBD1 or TRBD2 (5 bases each). V lost 4 bases, J lost 4 bases, and 11 bases lay in between. Germline V CDR1 and CDR2: GTSNPN, SVGIG (reference sequence). The CDR3 sequence is 13 residues long. The CDR3 nucleotides read TGTGCCTGGACCGAAGGGGAGAAAAACATTCAGTACTTC. It is translated as CAWTEGEKNIQYF.

This clonotype was seen at least ten times. The chain carries TRBV20-1 and TRBJ1-2, with TRBD1 as a possible D gene (5 bases). CDR3 length: 14 residues. Trimming shortened V by 3 bases and J by 0 bases, and 11 bases separated the two germline ends. CDR1 is DFQATT and CDR2 is SNEGSKA in the germline V gene (reference sequence). The CDR3, as DNA: TGCAGTGCTAGCCAGACAGTGACTAACTATGGCTACACCTTC. It yields the protein CSASQTVTNYGYTF.

This clonotype was seen more than once but under ten times. This chain connects TRBV5-5 to TRBJ1-2; 10 bases are a match to TRBD1. This CDR3 spans 16 amino acids. Looked up from germline, CDR1 is SGHKS and CDR2 is YYEKEE (reference sequence). The trim removed 4 bases at V and 7 bases at J, leaving 13 bases unmatched. The chain's CDR3 is CASSVDPGQGVFGYTF. The DNA for the CDR3 is TGTGCCAGCAGCGTAGATCCCGGACAGGGGGTGTTTGGCTACACCTTC.

This clonotype was recorded a few times. A much larger clone lies a single base off, so this may be a read error. The rearrangement uses TRBV11-1 and TRBJ2-3; D is tentatively TRBD1 or TRBD2 (5 bases each). This CDR3 is built from 16 residues. Germline V lookup: CDR1 SGHAT, CDR2 FQDESV (reference sequence). Between the trimmed V and J ends, which lost 5 bases and 0 bases, there was a span of 15 bases. The CDR3 reads CASSRLRDGSTDTQYF. DNA for the CDR3: TGTGCCAGCAGCCGTCTCCGGGACGGAAGCACAGATACGCAGTATTTT.